This TCR beta chain was captured in a study of cytomegalovirus exposure and HLA in healthy donors. General study points: What a later analysis reportedly showed was that an Asian-associated ancestry cluster had fewer N-insertions than the roughly 670-donor mean. Researchers reported that a few CMV-associated chains were confirmed in vitro as CMV antigen-specific.

This clone has just a few counts. No antigen is known for it. From germline, CDR1 is LNHDA and CDR2 SQIVND (reference sequence). Trimming removed 9 bases from V and 5 bases from J, with 19 bases in between. The CDR3 loop spans 14 amino acids. Healthy individuals who donated bone marrow served as the donors. Amplification used 60 Vbeta primers and 13 Jbeta primers. Sequenced by immunoSEQ multiplex PCR; TCRdb stores in-frame clones only, minus some. The sample records more than 95,000 clones, about 76% being singletons. The specimen sequenced was PBMCs. The receptor was isolated from a woman in her twenties or thirties in good health and CMV-seronegative. The chain is built from TRBV19 and TRBJ1-1; D unclear. CDR3 coding DNA: TGTGCCAGCCGCACCCCCGGAGGAGGGACTGAAGCTTTCTTT. Its translation: CASRTPGGGTEAFF.